This passage covers 27 T cell receptor beta chains from one sample sequenced in a study of cytomegalovirus exposure and HLA in healthy donors. PCR primers comprised 60 Vbeta and 13 Jbeta primers. The method was immunoSEQ multiplex PCR; TCRdb's version includes in-frame clones alone and lacks a portion of them. The profile covers 100,000 to 150,000 clones, with roughly a sixth appearing a single time and roughly 2.7% taken by the ten largest. Source material: PBMCs. The receptors come from a female donor in good health and CMV-seropositive.

Of note for this clone: One junction end does not reproduce the germline sequence, and a read error may be involved. The same CDR3 also results from other DNA sequences found in this sample. This chain connects TRBV12-5 to TRBJ2-1; TRBD2 agrees at 9 bases. The CDR3 covers 16 residues. Germline CDR1 and CDR2: LGHNT and FRNRAP. The CDR3 region is CASGLVRGGVEDEQFF. CDR3 sequence (DNA): TGTGCTAGTGGCTTGGTACGCGGGGGGGTGGAGGATGAGCAGTTCTTC.

The chain links TRBV7-2 to TRBJ2-1; 9 nucleotides agree with TRBD2. This CDR3 has 15 amino acids. Germline assignment: CDR1 SGHTA and CDR2 FQGNSA. V shed 5 bases, J shed 2 bases, and the junction held 4 bases outside the gene matches. The CDR3 nucleotides are TGTGCCAGCAGCAGTGAGCGGGGGGCCTACAATGAGCAGTTCTTC. Protein sequence: CASSSERGAYNEQFF.

The rearrangement uses TRBV28 and TRBJ2-5; tentative D call: TRBD1 (6 bases). Germline V gene lookup returns CDR1 MDHEN and CDR2 SYDVKM. This CDR3 spans 16 amino acids. Trimming shortened V by 6 bases and J by 2 bases, and 19 bases separated the two germline ends. The chain's CDR3 is CASSLQGRVIQETQYF. The CDR3 nucleotides read TGTGCCAGCAGCTTACAGGGAAGGGTGATACAAGAGACCCAGTACTTC.

This clone was counted between two and nine times. The chain is built from TRBV7-2 and TRBJ1-1, with D possibly being TRBD1 (5 bases). Looked up from germline, CDR1 is SGHTA and CDR2 is FQGNSA. The CDR3 loop spans 14 amino acids. Trimming left V 2 bases short and J 0 bases short, with 7 bases between. Here the CDR3 reads CASSLSRVNTEAFF. CDR3 sequence (DNA): TGTGCCAGCAGCTTATCCAGGGTGAACACTGAAGCTTTCTTT.

The rearrangement uses TRBV5-4 and TRBJ2-7; D is ambiguous. From germline, CDR1 is SGHNT and CDR2 YYREEE (reference sequence). The CDR3 loop spans 13 amino acids. V gave up 0 bases and J gave up 4 bases, with 8 bases separating them. CDR3 protein: CASSLDNRYEQYF. The CDR3 bases are TGTGCCAGCAGCTTGGACAACAGATACGAGCAGTACTTC.

The genes are TRBV19 and TRBJ2-7; 7 bases map to TRBD2. Germline loops: CDR1 LNHDA, CDR2 SQIVND (reference sequence). J lost 4 bases, V lost 5 bases, and 11 bases had no gene match. The CDR3 has 15 amino acids. The CDR3 coding sequence is TGTGCCAGTAGTCTCCCGGGACTACCCTTATACGAGCAGTACTTC. Amino acid sequence: CASSLPGLPLYEQYF.

This sequence joins TRBV7-6 and TRBJ1-3; 7 nucleotides align to TRBD1. The CDR3 spans 17 residues. From germline, CDR1 is SGHVS and CDR2 FNYEAQ. The J segment lost 0 bases and the V segment lost 5 bases, leaving 10 bases of the junction unmatched. The CDR3 loop reads CASSVLGQQYSGNTIYF. Here the CDR3 DNA reads TGTGCCAGCAGCGTTCTGGGACAGCAATACTCTGGAAACACCATATATTTT.

This rearrangement joins TRBV10-3 to TRBJ1-2; 7 bases are shared with TRBD1. The CDR3 is made up of 16 amino acids. Germline CDR1 ENHRY, CDR2 SYGVKD. V trimming: 4 bases; J trimming: 8 bases; junction bases outside the gene matches: 16. CDR3 amino acids: CAISGAEQGWTRGYTF. In DNA, the CDR3 is TGTGCCATCAGTGGGGCGGAACAGGGGTGGACGCGCGGCTACACCTTC.

This clone was counted between two and nine times. The chain recombines TRBV4-2 with TRBJ1-3; no firm D call. V shed 0 bases and J shed 0 bases, with 15 bases lying between them. This CDR3 has 18 residues. CDR1 is LGHNA, CDR2 YNFKEQ, per germline. The CDR3 reads CASSQESSQRSSGNTIYF. CDR3 nucleotides: TGTGCCAGCAGCCAAGAAAGTAGTCAGCGAAGCTCTGGAAACACCATATATTTT.

This clone was observed a handful of times. The chain is built from TRBV7-8 and TRBJ2-1; 10 bases are shared with TRBD2. Germline V gene sequence: CDR1 SGHVS, CDR2 FQNEAQ. The CDR3 consists of 15 residues. J lost 9 bases, V lost 0 bases, and 5 bases had no gene match. This chain's CDR3 is CASSLAGTSESEQFF. As DNA, the CDR3 is TGTGCCAGCAGCTTAGCGGGGACTAGCGAGAGTGAGCAGTTCTTC.

This rearrangement joins TRBV9 to TRBJ2-5; D gene ambiguous. Trimming stripped 0 bases from V and 5 bases from J, with 17 bases between. This CDR3 contains 16 residues. Germline assignment: CDR1 SGDLS and CDR2 YYNGEE. CDR3 sequence reads: CASSVGPGPDAETQYF. CDR3 in DNA: TGTGCCAGCAGCGTAGGTCCGGGTCCAGACGCGGAGACCCAGTACTTC.

This clone was found a few times. The chain combines TRBV7-2 with TRBJ2-5; TRBD2 agrees at 8 bases. Germline V CDR1 and CDR2: SGHTA, FQGNSA. The CDR3 sequence is 14 residues long. Germline trimming cut 7 bases from V and 3 bases from J; bases unmatched to any gene: 7. The CDR3 sequence: CASTQVSGKETQYF. DNA of the CDR3: TGTGCCAGCACCCAAGTTAGCGGGAAAGAGACCCAGTACTTC.

This clone was found a few times. The junction differs from germline at one of its ends, possibly a read error. The rearrangement uses TRBV7-7 and TRBJ2-1; 13 bases align to TRBD2. The CDR3 is made up of 15 amino acids. CDR1 and CDR2 (germline): SSHAT, FNYEAQ (reference sequence). CDR3 region: CASSSGLAGNNEQFF. DNA of the CDR3: TGTGCTAGCAGCTCGGGACTAGCGGGGAACAATGAGCAGTTCTTC.

This sequence joins TRBV6-5 and TRBJ1-1; 9 bases are shared with TRBD1. The V segment lost 4 bases and the J segment 0 bases; nucleotides outside the gene matches: 3. Germline V gene data show CDR1 as MNHEY and CDR2 as SVGAGI. This CDR3 has 15 residues. CDR3 bases: TGTGCCAGCAGTTGGACAGGGGCCGTGAACACTGAAGCTTTCTTT. Translation gives CASSWTGAVNTEAFF.

This clone was counted between two and nine times. The chain joins TRBV4-2 to TRBJ2-2; TRBD2 is a possible D gene (7 bases). CDR3 size: 17 residues. CDR1 is LGHNA and CDR2 is YNFKEQ in the germline V gene. The germline V and J ends were trimmed by 4 bases and 1 base, with 16 bases remaining between them. The CDR3 DNA sequence: TGTGCCAGCAGCCTACCAGAGGGGGGGGTGAACACCGGGGAGCTGTTTTTT. It yields the protein CASSLPEGGVNTGELFF.

This clone was counted only a few times. J is TRBJ2-1 and V is TRBV6-7; D uncertain. TRBV6-7 is an ORF, with its function uncertain. This CDR3 contains 13 residues. The V and J ends lost 7 bases and 0 bases respectively, with 7 bases between them. CDR3 nucleotides: TGTGCCAGCACCTCCAGCTCCTACAATGAGCAGTTCTTC. Protein sequence: CASTSSSYNEQFF.

The rearrangement uses TRBV5-8 and TRBJ1-5, with no clear D. Trimming left V 0 bases short and J 4 bases short, with 5 bases between. The germline V gene has CDR1 SGHTS and CDR2 YDEGEE. The length of the CDR3 is 13 residues. DNA for the CDR3: TGTGCCAGCAGCTTGGTCCAAAATCAGCCCCAGCATTTT. It translates to CASSLVQNQPQHF.

The genes are TRBV28 and TRBJ1-6; 7 nucleotides line up with TRBD1. CDR1 MDHEN and CDR2 SYDVKM come from the germline V gene. Trimming removed 5 bases from V and 5 bases from J; junction bases left unmatched: 6. CDR3 length equals 15 residues. CDR3 amino acids: CASSLPGTDNSPLHF. CDR3 nucleotides: TGTGCCAGCAGTCTCCCCGGGACAGATAATTCACCCCTCCACTTT.

The rearrangement uses TRBV5-8 and TRBJ1-6; 11 positions match TRBD1. CDR3 length equals 14 residues. The J segment lost 10 bases and the V segment lost 3 bases, leaving 3 bases of the junction unmatched. Germline CDR1 reads SGHTS; CDR2 reads YDEGEE. CDR3 nucleotide sequence: TGTGCCAGCAGCTCGGGACAGGGGGTCTCACCCCTCCACTTT. Translated, it gives CASSSGQGVSPLHF.

The V gene is TRBV12-5, the J gene TRBJ1-1; 7 nucleotides match TRBD1. Per the germline V gene, CDR1 is LGHNT and CDR2 is FRNRAP. The CDR3 has 13 residues. Trimming took 3 bases from V and 5 from J; bases not matched to a gene: 3. CDR3 sequence reads: CASGFSGGTEAFF. The CDR3 bases are TGTGCTAGTGGTTTCTCAGGGGGGACTGAAGCTTTCTTT.

This sequence joins TRBV2 and TRBJ1-1; D unresolved. Trimming shortened V by 7 bases and J by 2 bases, and 8 bases separated the two germline ends. Per the germline V gene, CDR1 is SNHLY and CDR2 is FYNNEI. CDR3 length equals 12 residues. The CDR3 coding sequence is TGTGCCAGCAACGGGTTTAACACTGAAGCTTTCTTT. Translation gives CASNGFNTEAFF.

CDR3: CASSQAGFVPLNTGELFF. Here the CDR3 DNA reads TGCGCCAGCAGCCAAGCCGGTTTTGTCCCCCTGAACACCGGGGAGCTGTTTTTT. This rearrangement joins TRBV4-1 to TRBJ2-2, with unresolved D. The CDR3 covers 18 residues. Per germline, CDR1 MGHRA and CDR2 YSYEKL. V lost 1 base, J lost 1 base, and 16 bases lay in between.

This clone turned up a few times. This rearrangement joins TRBV6-1 to TRBJ2-3; weak D call: TRBD2 (5 bases). This CDR3 region has 13 residues. V gave up 5 bases and J gave up 9 bases, with 15 bases separating them. Germline CDR1 is MNHNS and CDR2 is SASEGT. As DNA, the CDR3 is TGTGCCAGCAGTACATCTATCCCGGGGACGCAGTATTTT. Translation: CASSTSIPGTQYF.

This clone was seen a handful of times. As DNA, the CDR3 is TGCGCCAGCAGCCAAGTTGCGACGAGGGATTCACCCCTCCACTTT. Its translation is CASSQVATRDSPLHF. The V and J genes are TRBV4-3 and TRBJ1-6; D gene ambiguous. In germline, CDR1 is LGHNA, CDR2 YSLEER. The CDR3 length is 15 residues. The V end was cut by 1 base, the J end by 8 bases, with 12 bases between.

The rearrangement joins TRBV2 to TRBJ2-7; the D gene is possibly TRBD2 (5 bases). The ends were cut back, 5 bases at V and 6 bases at J, with 14 bases in the middle. Germline CDR1 and CDR2: SNHLY and FYNNEI. The CDR3 is 13 residues long. Here the CDR3 DNA reads TGTGCCAGCAGTAAAGACCAGGCGGGCGAGCAGTACTTC. Amino acids: CASSKDQAGEQYF.

A few counts support this clone. The J gene is TRBJ2-7, the V gene TRBV4-2; 8 positions agree with TRBD2. The length of the CDR3 is 14 residues. V shed 1 base and J 4 bases; nucleotides not matched to a gene: 3. Per germline, CDR1 LGHNA and CDR2 YNFKEQ. The CDR3 region is CASSQGRGGYEQYF. DNA of the CDR3: TGTGCCAGCAGCCAAGGTCGGGGGGGGTACGAGCAGTACTTC.

This rearrangement joins TRBV6-1 to TRBJ1-4; D not certain. From germline, CDR1 is MNHNS and CDR2 SASEGT. The CDR3 is 13 residues long. V lost 2 bases and J 8 bases, leaving 9 bases between the germline ends. In DNA, the CDR3 is TGTGCCAGCAGTGAATTGGGAGTGGAAAAACTGTTTTTT. It yields the protein CASSELGVEKLFF.